The rows below give T cell receptor beta chains drawn from one sample of a study of Graves' ophthalmopathy and Graves' hyperthyroidism. In TCRdb, the multiplex PCR reads were re-called with MiXCR into one record per CDR3 protein. The table has some 170,000 distinct CDR3 sequences, roughly 36% seen once; the top ten hold roughly 9%. The specimen was peripheral blood. All receptors come from a man aged 25-40 years with Graves' ophthalmopathy. Both conserved end residues are part of each CDR3. D genes are given only for firm matches. The size field is filled for only some rows; it gives once, few, many or a size class.

J: TRBJ1-2
D: TRBD1
V: TRBV6-5
size: many
CDR3: CASGPDRGLDGYTF
DNA: TGTGCCAGCGGGCCCGACAGGGGCTTGGATGGCTACACCTTC

J: TRBJ2-5
D: TRBD2
V: TRBV27
size: many
CDR3: CASSPLSGGYQETQYF
DNA: TGTGCCAGCAGTCCTCTCTCGGGGGGGTACCAAGAGACCCAGTACTTC

J: TRBJ1-2
D: -
V: TRBV25-1
size: -
CDR3: CASSESGDYGYTF
DNA: TGTGCCAGCAGTGAGTCGGGAGACTATGGCTACACCTTC

J: TRBJ2-5
D: -
V: TRBV30
size: many
CDR3: CAWSAPGGSETQYF
DNA: TGTGCCTGGAGTGCCCCCGGGGGATCAGAGACCCAGTACTTC

J: TRBJ2-7
D: -
V: TRBV7-6
size: -
CDR3: CASSLGPMSYEQYF
DNA: TGTGCCAGCAGCTTAGGGCCGATGTCCTACGAGCAGTACTTC

J: TRBJ2-7
D: -
V: TRBV12-5
size: many
CDR3: CASGKMTVFDEQYF
DNA: TGTGCTAGTGGTAAAATGACAGTCTTCGACGAGCAGTACTTC

J: TRBJ1-1
D: -
V: TRBV28
size: -
CDR3: CANTEAFF
DNA: TGTGCCAACACTGAAGCTTTCTTT

J: TRBJ2-7
D: -
V: TRBV20-1
size: -
CDR3: CSGRDRSYEQYF
DNA: TGCAGTGGCCGCGACAGGTCCTACGAGCAGTACTTC

J: TRBJ1-3
D: -
V: TRBV12-3/TRBV12-4
size: many
CDR3: CASSLSGNTIYF
DNA: TGTGCCAGCAGTTTATCTGGAAACACCATATATTTT

J: TRBJ1-1
D: -
V: TRBV7-2
size: -
CDR3: CASRALTEAFF
DNA: TGTGCCAGCAGGGCCCTGACAGAAGCTTTCTTT

J: TRBJ2-7
D: -
V: TRBV6-5
size: -
CDR3: CASSYWGRSSYEQYF
DNA: TGTGCCAGCAGTTACTGGGGACGGAGCTCCTACGAGCAGTACTTC

J: TRBJ1-2
D: -
V: TRBV4-2
size: -
CDR3: CASSESPRDYGYTF
DNA: TGTGCCAGCTCGGAGTCCCCGCGGGACTATGGCTACACCTTC

J: TRBJ1-2
D: -
V: TRBV6-1
size: -
CDR3: CASHRLGDYGYTF
DNA: TGTGCCAGCCATAGACTGGGTGACTATGGCTACACCTTC

J: TRBJ1-2
D: TRBD1
V: TRBV4-3
size: many
CDR3: CASSQTDRALYGYTF
DNA: TGCGCCAGCAGCCAGACGGACAGGGCCCTCTATGGCTACACCTTC

J: TRBJ2-7
D: -
V: TRBV6-2/TRBV6-3
size: few
CDR3: CASRRQFPYEQYF
DNA: TGTGCCAGCAGGAGACAGTTTCCCTACGAGCAGTACTTC

J: TRBJ1-1
D: -
V: TRBV6-5
size: -
CDR3: CASSFDGPWTEAFF
DNA: TGTGCCAGCAGTTTTGATGGTCCCTGGACTGAAGCTTTCTTT

J: TRBJ1-2
D: -
V: TRBV7-8
size: -
CDR3: CASSLVYQGSVGYTF
DNA: TGTGCCAGCAGCTTAGTTTACCAGGGGAGCGTAGGCTACACCTTC

J: TRBJ1-1
D: -
V: TRBV18
size: many
CDR3: CASLKRVSLTSEAFF
DNA: TGTGCCAGCTTGAAAAGGGTATCCTTGACCTCTGAAGCTTTCTTT

J: TRBJ2-5
D: -
V: TRBV12-3/TRBV12-4
size: -
CDR3: CASSFVAVQETQYF
DNA: TGTGCCAGCAGTTTCGTCGCGGTCCAAGAGACCCAGTACTTC

J: TRBJ2-5
D: TRBD1
V: TRBV2
size: -
CDR3: CASTRTGVVETQYF
DNA: TGTGCCAGCACGAGGACAGGGGTTGTGGAGACCCAGTACTTC

J: TRBJ2-7
D: -
V: TRBV27
size: -
CDR3: CASRTAISYEQYF
DNA: TGTGCCAGCCGAACGGCCATCTCCTACGAGCAGTACTTC

J: TRBJ1-1
D: TRBD1
V: TRBV20-1
size: -
CDR3: CSARGDREYGTEAFF
DNA: TGCAGTGCTAGAGGGGACAGGGAATACGGCACTGAAGCTTTCTTT

J: TRBJ1-2
D: TRBD1
V: TRBV12-3/TRBV12-4
size: few
CDR3: CASRTSDREGYTF
DNA: TGTGCCAGCAGAACCTCGGACAGGGAAGGCTACACCTTC

J: TRBJ2-7
D: -
V: TRBV5-1
size: many
CDR3: CASSLSSERAQYF
DNA: TGCGCCAGCAGCTTGTCCTCCGAACGGGCGCAGTACTTC

J: TRBJ1-1
D: TRBD1
V: TRBV12-3/TRBV12-4
size: -
CDR3: CASSSRRQGAMNTEAFF
DNA: TGTGCCAGCAGTTCTAGGAGACAGGGGGCGATGAACACTGAAGCTTTCTTT

J: TRBJ2-7
D: TRBD2
V: TRBV4-1
size: once
CDR3: CASSHTSGRAYEQYF
DNA: TGCGCCAGCAGTCATACTAGCGGGAGGGCCTACGAGCAGTACTTC

J: TRBJ2-7
D: TRBD2
V: TRBV30
size: -
CDR3: CAWRGPLAGAYEQYF
DNA: TGTGCCTGGAGGGGGCCACTAGCGGGAGCCTACGAGCAGTACTTC

J: TRBJ1-1
D: -
V: TRBV19
size: -
CDR3: CASIPLRGNTEAFF
DNA: TGTGCCAGTATCCCACTCAGGGGGAACACTGAAGCTTTCTTT

J: TRBJ2-5
D: -
V: TRBV11-2
size: many
CDR3: CASSLGLTETQYF
DNA: TGTGCCAGCAGCTTGGGCCTTACGGAGACCCAGTACTTC

J: TRBJ2-7
D: -
V: TRBV29-1
size: once
CDR3: CSVEVLGTYEQYF
DNA: TGCAGCGTTGAAGTACTGGGGACCTACGAGCAGTACTTC

J: TRBJ1-1
D: -
V: TRBV6-2/TRBV6-3
size: many
CDR3: CASSYVENTEAFF
DNA: TGTGCCAGCAGTTACGTCGAGAACACTGAAGCTTTCTTT

J: TRBJ2-2
D: TRBD1
V: TRBV27
size: few
CDR3: CASSLLTDRGGRLFF
DNA: TGTGCCAGCAGTCTACTCACAGACAGGGGGGGCAGGCTGTTTTTT

J: TRBJ1-1
D: -
V: TRBV6-2/TRBV6-3
size: -
CDR3: CASSHRYPKTEAFF
DNA: TGTGCCAGCAGCCACAGGTACCCTAAGACTGAAGCTTTCTTT

J: TRBJ2-7
D: -
V: TRBV27
size: -
CDR3: CASSLGPAGFYEQYF
DNA: TGTGCCAGCAGTCTGGGACCCGCGGGGTTCTACGAGCAGTACTTC

J: TRBJ2-5
D: -
V: TRBV14
size: many
CDR3: CASSHSLAATQYF
DNA: TGTGCCAGCAGCCACTCTCTAGCTGCGACCCAGTACTTC

J: TRBJ2-7
D: TRBD2
V: TRBV6-2/TRBV6-3
size: medium-sized
CDR3: CASNAGAQYEQYF
DNA: TGTGCCAGCAATGCGGGAGCCCAATACGAGCAGTACTTC

J: TRBJ1-1
D: -
V: TRBV12-5
size: many
CDR3: CASGSRDTKAFF
DNA: TGTGCTAGTGGTTCCCGCGATACGAAAGCTTTCTTT

J: TRBJ2-7
D: -
V: TRBV6-1
size: -
CDR3: CASSVIPYEQYF
DNA: TGTGCCAGCAGTGTTATCCCCTACGAGCAGTACTTC

J: TRBJ1-6
D: -
V: TRBV20-1
size: many
CDR3: CSALDSAYNSPLHF
DNA: TGCAGTGCCTTGGACTCAGCCTATAATTCACCCCTCCACTTT

J: TRBJ1-6
D: -
V: TRBV28
size: once
CDR3: CASSLPGYNSPLHF
DNA: TGTGCCAGCAGTTTGCCAGGGTACAATTCACCCCTCCACTTT

J: TRBJ2-7
D: -
V: TRBV7-8
size: many
CDR3: CASSLVLKVEQYF
DNA: TGTGCCAGCAGCTTAGTGTTGAAAGTCGAGCAGTACTTC

J: TRBJ1-2
D: -
V: TRBV6-5
size: -
CDR3: CASSYRRLYGYTF
DNA: TGTGCCAGCAGTTACCGCAGGTTATATGGCTACACCTTC

J: TRBJ2-7
D: TRBD1
V: TRBV12-3/TRBV12-4
size: many
CDR3: CASSLALTGTAVYEQYF
DNA: TGTGCCAGCAGTTTAGCTCTCACAGGGACAGCGGTTTACGAGCAGTACTTC

J: TRBJ1-5
D: TRBD1
V: TRBV7-2
size: many
CDR3: CASSLQGANQPQHF
DNA: TGTGCCAGCAGCTTACAGGGGGCCAATCAGCCCCAGCATTTT

J: TRBJ1-2
D: -
V: TRBV6-1
size: few
CDR3: CASSEGTLSNYGYTF
DNA: TGTGCCAGCAGTGAAGGGACGCTAAGTAACTATGGCTACACCTTC

J: TRBJ1-5
D: -
V: TRBV6-1
size: -
CDR3: CASTSEPYSNQPQHF
DNA: TGTGCCAGCACCTCAGAGCCCTATAGCAATCAGCCCCAGCATTTT

J: TRBJ1-2
D: TRBD1
V: TRBV6-1
size: few
CDR3: CASRQDRGFGYTF
DNA: TGTGCCAGCAGGCAGGACAGGGGTTTCGGCTACACCTTC

J: TRBJ1-5
D: -
V: TRBV6-5
size: -
CDR3: CASSSSQGAYSNQPQHF
DNA: TGTGCCAGCAGTTCATCACAAGGGGCGTATAGCAATCAGCCCCAGCATTTT